The 29 T cell receptor beta chains reported below all come from one sample, sequenced in a study of cytomegalovirus exposure and HLA in healthy donors. PCR primers comprised 60 Vbeta and 13 Jbeta primers. Clones were sequenced by immunoSEQ multiplex PCR, and TCRdb holds only the in-frame ones, with some missing. The top ten clones hold 2% to 2.5% of a sample with about 180,000 clones, just over 70% of them seen once. Sequenced material: PBMCs. Receptors were obtained from a human donor in good health.

This clone was found a few times. The rearrangement links TRBV2 to TRBJ1-5; D remains unclear. The CDR3 consists of 15 residues. Per the germline V gene, CDR1 is SNHLY and CDR2 is FYNNEI. Trimming stripped 2 bases from V and 7 bases from J, with 15 bases between. In DNA, the CDR3 is TGTGCCAGCAGTGAATTCTCACCATCGGGGCAGCCCCAGCATTTT. It is translated as CASSEFSPSGQPQHF. Looking up the rest from reference TRBV2 and TRBJ1-5 gives the full variable domain: EPEVTQTPSHQVTQMGQEVILRCVPISNHLYFYWYRQILGQKVEFLVSFYNNEISEKSEIFDDQFSVERPDGSNFTLKIRSTKLEDSAMYFCASSEFSPSGQPQHFGDGTRLSIL.

The CDR3 loop is CSVASYRGAFF. In nucleotides, the CDR3 is TGCAGCGTGGCCTCTTATCGGGGAGCTTTCTTT. This sequence joins TRBV29-1 and TRBJ1-1, with D unclear. The ends were cut back, 6 bases at V and 10 bases at J, with 15 bases in the middle. CDR3 size: 11 residues. Germline CDR1 SQVTM, CDR2 ANQGSEA.

The chain couples TRBV7-9 to TRBJ2-5; 7 positions match TRBD1. This CDR3 has 15 amino acids. V lost 3 bases and J lost 0; bases outside the gene matches: 4. Germline assignment: CDR1 SEHNR and CDR2 FQNEAQ (reference sequence). The chain's CDR3 is CASSFATGDQETQYF. CDR3 nucleotide sequence: TGTGCCAGCAGCTTTGCCACAGGGGACCAAGAGACCCAGTACTTC.

This clone appeared once. Other nucleotide sequences from this sample produce the same CDR3. The chain recombines TRBV7-9 with TRBJ2-3; TRBD2 might be the D (5 bases). Deletions cut 5 bases from V and 4 bases from J, with 7 bases between. Germline V lookup: CDR1 SEHNR, CDR2 FQNEAQ (reference sequence). The CDR3 sequence is 12 residues long. CDR3 in amino acids: CASSPLADTQYF. CDR3 coding DNA: TGTGCCAGCAGCCCACTAGCAGATACGCAGTATTTT.

V and J are TRBV5-6 and TRBJ2-7; maybe TRBD1 (5 bases). Trimming pared 6 bases from V and 0 bases from J, leaving 13 bases between. This CDR3 has 14 amino acids. Germline lookup yields CDR1 SGHDT and CDR2 YYEEEE. CDR3 in DNA: TGTGCCAGCACCTCGCTCCAGGGCTCCTACGAGCAGTACTTC. Encoded protein: CASTSLQGSYEQYF.

The rearrangement links TRBV7-9 to TRBJ1-5; D gene uncertain. CDR1 SEHNR and CDR2 FQNEAQ come from the germline V gene (reference sequence). This CDR3 has 12 amino acids. Trimming cost V 11 bases and J 2 bases, with 10 bases left between them. CDR3 DNA: TGTGCCGGTGGGGAGGGCAATCAGCCCCAGCATTTT. The encoded protein is CAGGEGNQPQHF. Complete variable domain (other parts from reference TRBV7-9 and TRBJ1-5): DTGVSQNPRHKITKRGQNVTFRCDPISEHNRLYWYRQTLGQGPEFLTYFQNEAQLEKSRLLSDRFSAERPKGSFSTLEIQRTEQGDSAMYLCAGGEGNQPQHFGDGTRLSIL.

The J gene is TRBJ1-1, the V gene TRBV11-3; TRBD1 is a possible D gene (6 bases). V lost 8 bases to trimming and J lost 3 bases, with 19 bases between them. CDR3 size: 15 residues. CDR1 and CDR2 from the germline V gene are SGHNT and YENEEA. This chain's CDR3 is CASSDGGGGHTEAFF. CDR3 DNA sequence: TGTGCCAGCTCCGACGGGGGCGGGGGGCACACTGAAGCTTTCTTT.

CDR3 in DNA: TGCGCCAGCAGCCAAGCAGGGCAGGGGGCGGTTTTCGGTTATGGCTACACCTTC. This translates into CASSQAGQGAVFGYGYTF. This rearrangement joins TRBV4-3 to TRBJ1-2; TRBD1 matches at 8 bases. J lost 5 bases, V lost 1 base, and 15 bases had no gene match. Per germline, CDR1 LGHNA and CDR2 YSLEER. The CDR3 contains 18 residues.

This chain connects TRBV27 to TRBJ1-2, with D possibly being TRBD1 (6 bases). V lost 6 bases and J 7 bases, leaving 21 bases between the germline ends. Germline V lookup: CDR1 MNHEY, CDR2 SMNVEV (reference sequence). The CDR3 is made up of 15 amino acids. CDR3 residues: CASRSLGGGAGGYTF. CDR3 in DNA: TGTGCCAGCAGGTCCCTAGGGGGGGGCGCGGGTGGCTACACCTTC.

This clone came up a few times. The V call is TRBV16, the J call TRBJ2-1; no reliable D call. Trimming cost V 1 base and J 9 bases, with 10 bases left between them. Germline CDR1 and CDR2: KGHSY and FQNENV. The CDR3 is made up of 13 amino acids. This CDR3 reads CASSQFLSGEQFF. CDR3 nucleotide sequence: TGTGCCAGCAGCCAATTTTTGTCAGGTGAGCAGTTCTTC.

The chain links TRBV25-1 to TRBJ1-2, with TRBD1 matching over 10 bases. V shed 4 bases and J 6 bases; nucleotides not matched to a gene: 11. Germline V CDR1 and CDR2: MGHDK, SYGVNS. CDR3 length: 16 amino acids. The DNA of the CDR3 is TGTGCCAGCAGTGGCCCTTCGGGACAGGGGATCAATGGCTACACCTTC. Translated, it gives CASSGPSGQGINGYTF.

CDR3 DNA: TGTGCCAGCAGCTCCCGGGACAGGGGCCACGAGCAGTACTTC. Protein: CASSSRDRGHEQYF. This chain links TRBV7-3 with TRBJ2-7; 10 bases are shared with TRBD1. Germline CDR1 is SGHTA and CDR2 is FQGTGA. Unmatched junction bases numbered 5, after V lost 4 bases and J lost 5 bases. CDR3 size: 14 residues.

V is TRBV5-1 and J is TRBJ1-1; D is unresolved. Germline V lookup: CDR1 SGHRS, CDR2 YFSETQ. This CDR3 contains 14 residues. V was cut by 0 bases and J by 3 bases, with 9 bases left in between. The CDR3: CASSLDSYDTEAFF. DNA of the CDR3: TGCGCCAGCAGCTTGGATAGTTATGACACTGAAGCTTTCTTT.

This chain uses TRBV4-3 with TRBJ2-4; D call uncertain. The V end was cut by 4 bases, the J end by 3 bases, with 16 bases between. Germline V lookup: CDR1 LGHNA, CDR2 YSLEER. The CDR3 has 16 amino acids. The CDR3 reads CASSPQEGSHKNIQYF. Here the CDR3 DNA reads TGCGCCAGCAGCCCCCAGGAAGGCTCCCACAAAAACATTCAGTACTTC.

J is TRBJ2-7 and V is TRBV12-5, with a tentative D call TRBD1 (5 bases). CDR1 LGHNT and CDR2 FRNRAP come from the germline V gene. V shed 2 bases and J shed 2 bases, with 13 bases lying between them. The CDR3 covers 15 residues. The CDR3 sequence: CASGLRLARAYEQYF. In nucleotides, the CDR3 is TGTGCTAGTGGTTTGAGGTTGGCCAGGGCCTACGAGCAGTACTTC. Drawing the rest from reference TRBV12-5 and TRBJ2-7, the complete variable domain is DARVTQTPRHKVTEMGQEVTMRCQPILGHNTVFWYRQTMMQGLELLAYFRNRAPLDDSGMPKDRFSAEMPDATLATLKIQPSEPRDSAVYFCASGLRLARAYEQYFGPGTRLTVT.

This clone was picked up a small number of times. This chain uses TRBV4-3 with TRBJ1-5, with D uncertain. Trimming left V 0 bases short and J 4 bases short, with 4 bases between. Per the germline V gene, CDR1 is LGHNA and CDR2 is YSLEER. This CDR3 region has 13 residues. The CDR3 DNA reads TGCGCCAGCAGCCAAGATCGGAATCAGCCCCAGCATTTT. Its translation is CASSQDRNQPQHF.

The chain has TRBV4-2 and TRBJ1-2; the match to TRBD1 covers 7 bases. There are 13 residues in the CDR3. The V gene end was trimmed by 6 bases and the J gene end by 4 bases; junction bases not matched to a gene: 5. Germline lookup yields CDR1 LGHNA and CDR2 YNFKEQ. The CDR3 DNA reads TGTGCCAGCAGTCGGGACAGACCCTATGGCTACACCTTC. The encoded protein is CASSRDRPYGYTF.

This chain joins TRBV21-1 and TRBJ2-2; TRBD1, as called in the table, went unchecked against the DNA. TRBV21-1 is a pseudogene. The CDR3 consists of 14 residues. DNA for the CDR3: TGTGCCGGATGTAGCAGGGCTTACACCGGGGAGCTGTTTTTT. This encodes CAGCSRAYTGELFF.

A few counts support this clone. The J gene is TRBJ2-7, the V gene TRBV30, with unresolved D. The ends were cut back, 0 bases at V and 6 bases at J, with 12 bases in the middle. Per the germline V gene, CDR1 is GTSNPN and CDR2 is SVGIG (reference sequence). The CDR3 runs to 13 residues. The CDR3 DNA reads as TGTGCCTGGAGTGTACTGAGAGGTGGCGAGCAGTACTTC. Amino acids: CAWSVLRGGEQYF. Combining the CDR3 with reference TRBV30 and TRBJ2-7 gives the whole variable domain SQTIHQWPATLVQPVGSPLSLECTVEGTSNPNLYWYRQAAGRGLQLLFYSVGIGQISSEVPQNLSASRPQDRQFILSSKKLLLSDSGFYLCAWSVLRGGEQYFGPGTRLTVT.

CDR3 residues: CAISESRDNEQFF. The CDR3 region has the DNA TGTGCCATCAGTGAGTCGAGGGATAATGAGCAGTTCTTC. The gene calls are TRBV10-3 and TRBJ2-1; TRBD2 might be the D (5 bases). V was clipped by 0 bases and J by 7 bases, with 7 bases between them. This CDR3 has 13 residues. Germline V gene data show CDR1 as ENHRY and CDR2 as SYGVKD.

This clone was counted a single time. V gene TRBV10-3 combines with J gene TRBJ2-7, with 13 nucleotides matching TRBD2. The V segment lost 3 bases and the J segment 7 bases; nucleotides outside the gene matches: 6. The CDR3 extends over 15 amino acids. The germline gives CDR1 ENHRY, CDR2 SYGVKD. This CDR3 is CAISETSGGEGEQYF. The CDR3 DNA is TGTGCCATCAGTGAAACTAGCGGGGGGGAAGGGGAGCAGTACTTC.

V and J are TRBV5-1 and TRBJ2-3; TRBD2 aligns across 7 bases. The germline V gene encodes CDR1 SGHRS and CDR2 YFSETQ. V shed 0 bases, J shed 2 bases, and the junction held 6 bases outside the gene matches. The CDR3 loop spans 16 amino acids. CDR3 bases: TGCGCCAGCAGCTTGGACGGGGGGTTTAACACAGATACGCAGTATTTT. Translating gives CASSLDGGFNTDTQYF.

This chain uses TRBV7-6 with TRBJ2-5; 7 bases match TRBD1. Germline CDR1 SGHVS, CDR2 FNYEAQ. V trimming: 5 bases; J trimming: 1 base; junction bases outside the gene matches: 10. CDR3 length equals 16 residues. The CDR3 DNA follows: TGTGCCAGCAGCCCCTCGACAGGGACGGTCCAAGAGACCCAGTACTTC. Translating gives CASSPSTGTVQETQYF.

The V and J genes are TRBV10-2 and TRBJ2-5, with D perhaps TRBD2 (6 bases). Trimming stripped 2 bases from V and 5 bases from J, with 9 bases between. Germline lookup yields CDR1 WSHSY and CDR2 SAAADI. The CDR3 sequence is 13 residues long. The CDR3 region has the DNA TGCGCCAGCAGTGAGGGGGCGGGGGAGACCCAGTACTTC. Amino acid sequence: CASSEGAGETQYF.

The genes are TRBV4-1 and TRBJ1-2; a possible D gene is TRBD1 (5 bases). The CDR3 is made up of 16 amino acids. V lost 1 base and J 7 bases, leaving 19 bases between the germline ends. The germline gives CDR1 MGHRA, CDR2 YSYEKL. In nucleotides, the CDR3 is TGCGCCAGCAGCCAAGGGCAGGGTAGCCTCTTAGGTGGCTACACCTTC. Its translation: CASSQGQGSLLGGYTF.

This clone appeared a single time. The V and J genes are TRBV21-1 and TRBJ1-4. TRBV21-1 is a recognized pseudogene. The CDR3 contains 15 residues. CDR3 loop: CASSKVGESNEKLFF. CDR3 DNA: TGTGCCAGCAGCAAAGTGGGAGAGTCTAATGAAAAACTGTTTTTT.

This clone was observed a few times. This chain connects TRBV4-3 to TRBJ2-1; 9 bases agree with TRBD2. Germline CDR1 and CDR2: LGHNA and YSLEER. This CDR3 is 16 amino acids long. After removal of 0 bases from V and 8 bases from J, the junction contained 8 bases not matched to a gene. In nucleotides, the CDR3 is TGCGCCAGCAGCCAAGAACGGCGGGGGGGCCTCGATGAGCAGTTCTTC. As protein: CASSQERRGGLDEQFF.

This clone turned up a few times. The rearrangement links TRBV7-9 to TRBJ2-4; D ambiguous. The V gene's germline CDR1 is SEHNR and CDR2 FQNEAQ (reference sequence). Trimming shortened V by 3 bases and J by 0 bases, and 6 bases separated the two germline ends. The CDR3 spans 14 residues. The CDR3: CASSFVLAKNIQYF. CDR3 in DNA: TGTGCCAGCAGCTTCGTGTTAGCCAAAAACATTCAGTACTTC.

The V call is TRBV6-1, the J call TRBJ1-1; maybe TRBD1 (5 bases). This CDR3 is 14 amino acids long. Trimming shortened V by 3 bases and J by 3 bases, and 11 bases separated the two germline ends. The germline gives CDR1 MNHNS, CDR2 SASEGT. This chain's CDR3 is CASSEQGGDTEAFF. DNA of the CDR3: TGTGCCAGCAGTGAGCAGGGAGGGGACACTGAAGCTTTCTTT.